The clone carrying this T cell receptor (beta chain) has just one count. Trimming cost V 3 bases and J 5 bases; bases outside gene matches: 7. The CDR3 is 16 residues long. The germline gives CDR1 SGHRS, CDR2 YFSETQ. The data originate from a study of blood T cell repertoires in COVID-19. Study-wide context: There were acute and convalescent COVID-19 samples, and they came from the United States, Italy and Spain.

As handled by the study authors: Estimation of nucleated cell counts relied on the amplification of reference gene primers. The table came from immunoSEQ multiplex PCR; TCRdb's copy has only in-frame clones and leaves some out. That table gives V, J and clone size, and the DNA gave D and trimming. The sample records about 180,000 clones, about four fifths being singletons. The study recruited people aged roughly 18 to 95 years across under 25 US areas. Assignments of participants to cohorts depended upon their own reported clinical history. The receptor's source is a man in his sixties who had recovered from COVID-19. The sequencing sample was made of PBMCs or T cells enriched from blood (not recorded which). The gene calls are TRBV5-1 and TRBJ2-1; 11 nucleotides match TRBD1. CDR3 nucleotide sequence: TGCGCCAGCAGCTACTCGGGACAGGGGGTTCACAATGAGCAGTTCTTC. As protein: CASSYSGQGVHNEQFF. The full variable domain, with the rest looked up from reference TRBV5-1 and TRBJ2-1, is KAGVTQTPRYLIKTRGQQVTLSCSPISGHRSVSWYQQTPGQGLQFLFEYFSETQRNKGNFPGRFSGRQFSNSRSEMNVSTLELGDSALYLCASSYSGQGVHNEQFFGPGTRLTVL.